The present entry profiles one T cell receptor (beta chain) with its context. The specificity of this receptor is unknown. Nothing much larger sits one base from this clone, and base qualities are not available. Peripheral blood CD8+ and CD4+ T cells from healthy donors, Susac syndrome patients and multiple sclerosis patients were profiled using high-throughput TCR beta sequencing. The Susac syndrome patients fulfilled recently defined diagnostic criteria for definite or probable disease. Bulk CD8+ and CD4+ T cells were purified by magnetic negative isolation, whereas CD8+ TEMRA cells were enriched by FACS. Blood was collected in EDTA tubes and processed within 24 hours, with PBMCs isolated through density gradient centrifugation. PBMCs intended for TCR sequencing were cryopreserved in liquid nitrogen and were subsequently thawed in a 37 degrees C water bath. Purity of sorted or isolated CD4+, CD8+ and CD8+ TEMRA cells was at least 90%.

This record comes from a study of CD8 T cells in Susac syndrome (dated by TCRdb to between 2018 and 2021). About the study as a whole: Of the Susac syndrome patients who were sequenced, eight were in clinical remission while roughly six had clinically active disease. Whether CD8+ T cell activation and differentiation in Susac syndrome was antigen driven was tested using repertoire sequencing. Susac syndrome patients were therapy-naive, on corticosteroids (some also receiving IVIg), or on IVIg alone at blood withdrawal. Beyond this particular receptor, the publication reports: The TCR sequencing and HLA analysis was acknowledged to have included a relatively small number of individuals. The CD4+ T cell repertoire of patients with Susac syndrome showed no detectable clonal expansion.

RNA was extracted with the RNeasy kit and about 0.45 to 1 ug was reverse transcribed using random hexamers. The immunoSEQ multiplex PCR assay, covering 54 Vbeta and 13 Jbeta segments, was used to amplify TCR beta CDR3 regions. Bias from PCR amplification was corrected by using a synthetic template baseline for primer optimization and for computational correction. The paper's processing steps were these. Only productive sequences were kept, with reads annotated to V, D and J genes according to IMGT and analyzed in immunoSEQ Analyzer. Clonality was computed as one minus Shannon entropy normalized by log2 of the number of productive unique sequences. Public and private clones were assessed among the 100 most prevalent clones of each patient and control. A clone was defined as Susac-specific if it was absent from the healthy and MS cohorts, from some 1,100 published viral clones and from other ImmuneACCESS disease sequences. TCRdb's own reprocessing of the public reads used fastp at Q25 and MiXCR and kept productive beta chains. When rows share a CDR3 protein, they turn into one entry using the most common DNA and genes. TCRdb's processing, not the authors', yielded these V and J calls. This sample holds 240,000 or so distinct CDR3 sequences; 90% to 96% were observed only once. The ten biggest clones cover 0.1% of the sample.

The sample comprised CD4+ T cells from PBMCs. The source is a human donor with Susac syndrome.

The DNA is TGTGCCAGCAGACGGACTAGCGGGCACTACAATGAGCAGTTCTTC. Its translation reads: CASRRTSGHYNEQFF. This chain joins TRBV12-3 or TRBV12-4 to TRBJ2-1, and 11 bases in between align with TRBD2. Clipping removes 6 bases from V and 3 bases from J, with 4 as the unmatched junction base count. Measured from the cysteine to the phenylalanine, the CDR3 is 15 residues long. This entry keeps only the CDR3 DNA: 45 bases, framed from base 1.